This TCR beta chain was retrieved from a study of shared clonotypes between healthy human individuals. General study findings and limits: Deeper or shallower sequencing was expected to change how clonotypes are shared among donors.

Regarding this clone: The target antigen is unknown.

Assay used: immunoSEQ multiplex PCR; TCRdb lists only in-frame clones, some missing. The sample holds around 530,000 clones, around three quarters seen once. Germline lookup yields CDR1 GTSNPN and CDR2 SVGIG (reference sequence). CDR3 size: 12 residues. The ends were cut back, 3 bases at V and 6 bases at J, with 8 bases in the middle. This receptor was taken from a middle-aged woman in good health. Some clones in this sample may be carry-over from other donors' samples. The specimen was PBMCs. V is TRBV30 and J is TRBJ2-2; D remains unclear. The CDR3: CAWRSRAGELFF. The CDR3, as DNA: TGTGCCTGGAGATCTAGGGCCGGGGAGCTGTTTTTT.